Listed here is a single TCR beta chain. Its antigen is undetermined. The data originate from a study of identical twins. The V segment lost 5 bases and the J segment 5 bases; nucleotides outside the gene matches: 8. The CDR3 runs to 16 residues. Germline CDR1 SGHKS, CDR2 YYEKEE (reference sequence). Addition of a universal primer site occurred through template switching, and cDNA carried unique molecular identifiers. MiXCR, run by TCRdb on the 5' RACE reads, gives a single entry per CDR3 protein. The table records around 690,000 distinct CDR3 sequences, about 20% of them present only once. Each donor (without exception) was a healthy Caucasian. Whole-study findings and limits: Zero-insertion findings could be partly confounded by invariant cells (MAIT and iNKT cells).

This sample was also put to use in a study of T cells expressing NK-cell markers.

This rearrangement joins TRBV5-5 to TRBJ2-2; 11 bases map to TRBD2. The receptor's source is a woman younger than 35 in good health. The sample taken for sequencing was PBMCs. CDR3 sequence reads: CASRKGLAERTGELFF. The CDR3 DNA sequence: TGTGCCAGCAGAAAGGGACTAGCGGAGAGAACCGGGGAGCTGTTTTTT. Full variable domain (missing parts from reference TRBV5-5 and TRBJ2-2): DAGVTQSPTHLIKTRGQQVTLRCSPISGHKSVSWYQQVLGQGPQFIFQYYEKEERGRGNFPDRFSARQFPNYSSELNVNALLLGDSALYLCASRKGLAERTGELFFGEGSRLTVL.